The clone carrying this TCR beta chain has a count of ten or more. The antigen remains unidentified. The sample comes from a study of regulatory T cells in long-lasting Graves disease. Notes on the study in general: Those with persistent disease had in common more public clonotypes (around 2,500) than new patients (approximately 920). Persistent Graves' patients showed a TCR diversity that was lower than that of newly diagnosed ones.

iRepertoire HTBI primers and Arm-PCR of CDR3 regions built TCR beta libraries. TCRdb re-called the multiplex PCR reads through MiXCR, storing one row per CDR3 protein. The sample has hundreds of thousands of distinct CDR3 sequences; roughly 13% are singletons. The time point is: newly diagnosed GD, antithyroid drugs for less than 3 months. RNA from PBMCs was the source of the TCR library. This same sample was also taken into another study, of T cells in Graves' hyperthyroidism and ophthalmopathy. As reported in that work: The HTBI set primed first-round TCR CDR3 RT-PCR.

The receptor was derived from a man aged 25 to 40 with Graves disease. Specimen: peripheral blood mononuclear cells (PBMCs), collected at new diagnosis, from a patient treated with antithyroid drugs.

The CDR3 reads CASSPDRVYGYTF. CDR3 DNA sequence: TGTGCCAGCTCTCCCGACAGGGTCTATGGCTACACCTTC. This rearrangement joins TRBV18 to TRBJ1-2; 7 bases fit TRBD1. This CDR3 has 13 residues. Germline loops: CDR1 KGHSH, CDR2 LQKENI. The trim removed 6 bases at V and 4 bases at J, leaving 5 bases unmatched.